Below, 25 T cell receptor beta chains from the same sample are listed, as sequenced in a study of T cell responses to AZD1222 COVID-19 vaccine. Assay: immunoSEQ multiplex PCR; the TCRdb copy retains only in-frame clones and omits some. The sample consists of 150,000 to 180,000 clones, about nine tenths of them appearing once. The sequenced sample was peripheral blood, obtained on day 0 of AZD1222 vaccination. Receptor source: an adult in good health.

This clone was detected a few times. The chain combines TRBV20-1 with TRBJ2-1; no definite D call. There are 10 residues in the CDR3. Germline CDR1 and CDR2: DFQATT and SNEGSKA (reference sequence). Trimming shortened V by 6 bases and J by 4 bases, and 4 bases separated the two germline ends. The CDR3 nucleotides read TGCAGTGCCCAGTACAATGAGCAGTTCTTC. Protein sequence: CSAQYNEQFF.

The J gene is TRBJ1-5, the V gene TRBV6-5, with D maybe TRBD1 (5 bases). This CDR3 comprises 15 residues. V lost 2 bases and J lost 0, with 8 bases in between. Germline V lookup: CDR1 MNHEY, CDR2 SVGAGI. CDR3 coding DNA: TGTGCCAGCAGTTACGACAGAAGTAGCAATCAGCCCCAGCATTTT. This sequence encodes CASSYDRSSNQPQHF.

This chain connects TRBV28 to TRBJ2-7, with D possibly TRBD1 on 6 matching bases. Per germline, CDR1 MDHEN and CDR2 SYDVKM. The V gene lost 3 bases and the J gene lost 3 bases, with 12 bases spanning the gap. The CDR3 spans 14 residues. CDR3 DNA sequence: TGTGCCAGCAGTTTGGCCAGGGGAATCTACGAGCAGTACTTC. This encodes CASSLARGIYEQYF.

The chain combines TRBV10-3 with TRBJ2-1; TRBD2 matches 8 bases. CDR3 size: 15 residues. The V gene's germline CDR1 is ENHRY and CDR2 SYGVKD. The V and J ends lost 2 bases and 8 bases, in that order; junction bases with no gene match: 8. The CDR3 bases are TGTGCCATCAGTGAGACCGGGACTAGTGGGGATGAGCAGTTCTTC. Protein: CAISETGTSGDEQFF.

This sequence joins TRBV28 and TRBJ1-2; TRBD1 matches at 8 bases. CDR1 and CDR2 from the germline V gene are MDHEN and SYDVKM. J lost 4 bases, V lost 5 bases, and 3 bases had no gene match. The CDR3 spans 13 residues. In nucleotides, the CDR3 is TGTGCCAGCAGTCAGGACAGGGTCTATGGCTACACCTTC. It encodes CASSQDRVYGYTF.

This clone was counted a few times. CDR3 region: CSAISDEQYF. The CDR3 DNA sequence: TGCAGTGCTATTAGCGACGAGCAGTACTTC. J is TRBJ2-7 and V is TRBV20-1; a possible D gene is TRBD2 (5 bases). CDR3 length: 10 amino acids. Germline V CDR1 and CDR2: DFQATT, SNEGSKA (reference sequence). Between the trimmed V and J ends, which lost 4 bases and 5 bases, there was a span of 6 bases.

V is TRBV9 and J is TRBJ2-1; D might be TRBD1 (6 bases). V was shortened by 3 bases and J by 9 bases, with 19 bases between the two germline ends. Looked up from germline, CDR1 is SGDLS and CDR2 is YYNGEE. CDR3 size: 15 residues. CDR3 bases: TGTGCCAGCAGCGGCAGGACAGACCTCCGGGGTGAGCAGTTCTTC. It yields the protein CASSGRTDLRGEQFF.

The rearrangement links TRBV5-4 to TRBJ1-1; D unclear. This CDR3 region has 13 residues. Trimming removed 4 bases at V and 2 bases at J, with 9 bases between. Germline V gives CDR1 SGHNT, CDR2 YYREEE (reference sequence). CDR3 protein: CASSPPANTEAFF. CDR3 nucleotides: TGTGCCAGCAGCCCGCCGGCCAACACTGAAGCTTTCTTT.

The CDR3 loop reads CASSPLGQAHYEQYF. Here the CDR3 DNA reads TGTGCCAGCTCCCCTCTGGGACAGGCACACTACGAGCAGTACTTC. J is TRBJ2-7 and V is TRBV27; 8 bases match TRBD1. From germline, CDR1 is MNHEY and CDR2 SMNVEV (reference sequence). The ends lost 8 bases at V and 3 bases at J; junction bases unmatched: 12. CDR3 size: 15 residues.

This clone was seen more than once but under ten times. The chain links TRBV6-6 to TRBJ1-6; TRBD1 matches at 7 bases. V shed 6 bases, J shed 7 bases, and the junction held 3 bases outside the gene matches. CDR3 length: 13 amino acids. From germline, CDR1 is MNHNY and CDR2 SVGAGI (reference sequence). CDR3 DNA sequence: TGTGCCAGCAGCGGGACAGACAATTCACCCCTCCACTTT. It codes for CASSGTDNSPLHF.

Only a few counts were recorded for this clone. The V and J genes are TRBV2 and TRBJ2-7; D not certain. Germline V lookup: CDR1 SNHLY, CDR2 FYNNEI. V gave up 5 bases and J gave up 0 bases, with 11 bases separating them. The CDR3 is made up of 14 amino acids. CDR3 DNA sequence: TGTGCCAGCAGTACCTCCGGGCGCTCCTACGAGCAGTACTTC. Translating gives CASSTSGRSYEQYF. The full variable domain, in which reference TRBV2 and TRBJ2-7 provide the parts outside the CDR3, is EPEVTQTPSHQVTQMGQEVILRCVPISNHLYFYWYRQILGQKVEFLVSFYNNEISEKSEIFDDQFSVERPDGSNFTLKIRSTKLEDSAMYFCASSTSGRSYEQYFGPGTRLTVT.

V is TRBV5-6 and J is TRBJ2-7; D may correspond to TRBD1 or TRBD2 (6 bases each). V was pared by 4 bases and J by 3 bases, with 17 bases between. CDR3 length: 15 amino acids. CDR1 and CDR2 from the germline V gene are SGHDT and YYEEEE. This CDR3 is CASSDPRGPYYEQYF. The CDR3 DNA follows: TGTGCCAGCAGCGATCCCCGGGGGCCCTACTACGAGCAGTACTTC.

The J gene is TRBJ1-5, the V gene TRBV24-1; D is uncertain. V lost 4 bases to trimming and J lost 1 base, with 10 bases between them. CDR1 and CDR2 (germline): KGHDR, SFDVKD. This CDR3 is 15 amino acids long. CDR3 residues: CATSEEVWSNQPQHF. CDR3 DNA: TGTGCCACCAGTGAGGAGGTGTGGAGCAATCAGCCCCAGCATTTT.

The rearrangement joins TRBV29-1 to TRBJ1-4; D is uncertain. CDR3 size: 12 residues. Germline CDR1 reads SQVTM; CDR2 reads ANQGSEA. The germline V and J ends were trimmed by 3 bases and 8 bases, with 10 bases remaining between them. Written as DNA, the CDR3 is TGCAGCGTTGAGTCAAGTGAGGAAAAACTGTTTTTT. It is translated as CSVESSEEKLFF.

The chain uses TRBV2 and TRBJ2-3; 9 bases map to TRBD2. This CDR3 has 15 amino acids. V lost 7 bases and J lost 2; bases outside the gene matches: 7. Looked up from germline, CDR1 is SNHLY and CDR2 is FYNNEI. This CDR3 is CASKASSGNTDTQYF. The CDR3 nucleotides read TGTGCCAGCAAGGCGTCTAGCGGGAACACAGATACGCAGTATTTT.

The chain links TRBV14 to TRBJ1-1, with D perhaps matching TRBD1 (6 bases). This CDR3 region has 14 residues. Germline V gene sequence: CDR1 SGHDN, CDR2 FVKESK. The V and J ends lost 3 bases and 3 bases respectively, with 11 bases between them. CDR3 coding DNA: TGTGCCAGCAGCCAGGACACAGGGTACACTGAAGCTTTCTTT. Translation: CASSQDTGYTEAFF.

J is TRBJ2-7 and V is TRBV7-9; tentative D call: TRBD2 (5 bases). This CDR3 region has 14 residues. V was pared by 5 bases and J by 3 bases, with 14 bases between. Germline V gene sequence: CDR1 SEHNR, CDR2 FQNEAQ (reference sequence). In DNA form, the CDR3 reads TGTGCCAGCAGCCCTCCCGGAGGTTTCTACGAGCAGTACTTC. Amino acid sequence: CASSPPGGFYEQYF.

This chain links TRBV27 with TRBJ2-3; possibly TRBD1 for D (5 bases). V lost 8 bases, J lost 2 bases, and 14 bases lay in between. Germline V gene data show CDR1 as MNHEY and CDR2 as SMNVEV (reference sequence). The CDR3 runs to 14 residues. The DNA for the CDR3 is TGTGCCAGCCGAGGACAAATCCTCACAGATACGCAGTATTTT. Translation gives CASRGQILTDTQYF.

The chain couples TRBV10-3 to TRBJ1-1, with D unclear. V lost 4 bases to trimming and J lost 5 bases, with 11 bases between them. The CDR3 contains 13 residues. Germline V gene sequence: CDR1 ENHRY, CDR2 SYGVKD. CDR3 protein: CAISAHDETEAFF. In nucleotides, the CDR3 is TGTGCCATCAGTGCACATGACGAGACTGAAGCTTTCTTT.

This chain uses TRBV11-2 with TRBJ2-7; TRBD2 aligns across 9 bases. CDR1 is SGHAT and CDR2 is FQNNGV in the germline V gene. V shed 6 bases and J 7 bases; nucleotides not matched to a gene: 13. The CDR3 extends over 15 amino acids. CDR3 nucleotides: TGTGCCAGCAGTCCGATAGCGGGAGCCTTCAGGGAGCAGTACTTC. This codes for CASSPIAGAFREQYF.

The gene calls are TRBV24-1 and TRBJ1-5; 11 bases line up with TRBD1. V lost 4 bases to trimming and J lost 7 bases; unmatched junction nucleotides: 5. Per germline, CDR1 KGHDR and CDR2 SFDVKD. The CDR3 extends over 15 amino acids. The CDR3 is CATSDPGQGDQPQHF. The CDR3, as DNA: TGTGCCACCAGTGACCCGGGACAGGGGGACCAGCCCCAGCATTTT.

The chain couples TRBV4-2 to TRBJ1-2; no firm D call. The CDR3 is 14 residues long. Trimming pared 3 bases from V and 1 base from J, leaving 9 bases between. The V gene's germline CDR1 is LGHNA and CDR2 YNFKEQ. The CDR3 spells CASSQEKHNYGYTF. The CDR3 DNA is TGTGCCAGCAGCCAGGAAAAACATAACTATGGCTACACCTTC.

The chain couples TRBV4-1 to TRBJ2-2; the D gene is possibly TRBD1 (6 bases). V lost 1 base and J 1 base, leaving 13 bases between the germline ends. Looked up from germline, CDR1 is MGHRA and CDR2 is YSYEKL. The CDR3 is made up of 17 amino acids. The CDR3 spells CASSQVPGTMNTGELFF. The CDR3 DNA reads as TGCGCCAGCAGCCAAGTCCCCGGGACAATGAACACCGGGGAGCTGTTTTTT.

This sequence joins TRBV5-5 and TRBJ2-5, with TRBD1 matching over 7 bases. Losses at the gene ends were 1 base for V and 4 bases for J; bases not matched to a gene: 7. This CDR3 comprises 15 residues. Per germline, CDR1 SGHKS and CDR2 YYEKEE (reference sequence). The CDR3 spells CASSLIWDSLETQYF. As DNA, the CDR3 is TGTGCCAGCAGCTTGATTTGGGACAGCTTAGAGACCCAGTACTTC.

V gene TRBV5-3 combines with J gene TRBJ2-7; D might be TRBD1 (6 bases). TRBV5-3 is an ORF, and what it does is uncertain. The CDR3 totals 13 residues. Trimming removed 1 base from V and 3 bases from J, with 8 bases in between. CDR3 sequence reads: CARSLRDNYEQYF. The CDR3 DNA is TGTGCCAGAAGCTTGCGGGACAACTACGAGCAGTACTTC.